One and the same sample provided the 19 T cell receptor beta chains below, sequenced in a study of cytotoxic CD8 clonotypes in ibrutinib-treated CLL. The table came from immunoSEQ multiplex PCR; TCRdb's copy has only in-frame clones and leaves some out. The sample yields some 70,000 clones, 90% seen once. Sample: PBMCs, taken after 12 months of ibrutinib treatment. These receptors were obtained from a human donor with chronic lymphocytic leukemia.

About this clone itself: Relative to the germline gene, one junction end is altered; a read error may explain this. The J gene is TRBJ2-7, the V gene TRBV10-3; 11 bases align to TRBD1. The CDR3 loop spans 12 amino acids. Per the germline V gene, CDR1 is ENHRY and CDR2 is SYGVKD. The CDR3 DNA reads TGTGCCATCAGTAAGACGGACAGGGGGCAGGACTTC. Its protein product is CAISKTDRGQDF.

The J gene is TRBJ2-5, the V gene TRBV28; D unclear. Trimming stripped 7 bases from V and 0 bases from J, with 15 bases between. The germline gives CDR1 MDHEN, CDR2 SYDVKM. The CDR3 is 15 residues long. The CDR3 sequence: CASKWARTYQETQYF. The CDR3 DNA follows: TGTGCCAGCAAATGGGCTAGGACCTACCAAGAGACCCAGTACTTC.

The CDR3 spells CASSPPRGIAEQFF. CDR3 DNA: TGTGCCAGCTCACCACCCCGGGGCATCGCTGAGCAGTTCTTC. The gene calls are TRBV18 and TRBJ2-1; D assignment may be TRBD1 or TRBD2 (5 bases each). The V and J ends lost 0 bases and 9 bases respectively, with 12 bases between them. The germline V gene encodes CDR1 KGHSH and CDR2 LQKENI. The CDR3 covers 14 residues. The entire variable domain, with the rest obtained from reference TRBV18 and TRBJ2-1, is as follows: NAGVMQNPRHLVRRRGQEARLRCSPMKGHSHVYWYRQLPEEGLKFMVYLQKENIIDESGMPKERFSAEFPKEGPSILRIQQVVRGDSAAYFCASSPPRGIAEQFFGPGTRLTVL.

This clone occurred once. The V gene is TRBV5-1, the J gene TRBJ1-2, with TRBD1 identical over 12 bases. Germline CDR1 SGHRS, CDR2 YFSETQ. The CDR3 length is 15 residues. V was clipped by 2 bases and J by 7 bases; unmatched bases: 6. The CDR3 sequence: CASSFGDRGPAGYTF. As DNA, the CDR3 is TGCGCCAGCAGCTTTGGGGACAGGGGGCCCGCTGGCTACACCTTC.

The table lists this clone with a few counts. CDR3 bases: TGTGCCAGCAGCTTCGGGCAGGGGACATTCTATGGCTACACCTTC. Protein sequence: CASSFGQGTFYGYTF. The rearrangement uses TRBV7-9 and TRBJ1-2, with a tentative D call TRBD1 (6 bases). The CDR3 spans 15 residues. Germline CDR1 reads SEHNR; CDR2 reads FQNEAQ (reference sequence). V lost 3 bases and J lost 4, with 15 bases in between.

The chain couples TRBV7-3 to TRBJ1-1; unclear D gene. The CDR3 sequence is 13 residues long. Trimming took 0 bases from V and 7 from J, leaving 9 bases between them. The V gene's germline CDR1 is SGHTA and CDR2 FQGTGA. The CDR3 DNA is TGTGCCAGCAGCTTAACGGTACTGGGTGAAGCTTTCTTT. Protein sequence: CASSLTVLGEAFF.

The chain has TRBV6-6 and TRBJ1-4; 7 nucleotides agree with TRBD1. The CDR3 totals 14 residues. V shed 5 bases, J shed 6 bases, and the junction held 6 bases outside the gene matches. Germline V CDR1 and CDR2: MNHNY, SVGAGI (reference sequence). CDR3 region: CASSMQGGDEKLFF. CDR3 nucleotide sequence: TGTGCCAGCAGTATGCAGGGGGGCGATGAAAAACTGTTTTTT.

This clone was recorded a few times. The rearrangement joins TRBV19 to TRBJ2-3, with 9 positions matching TRBD2. The CDR3 is 16 residues long. Trimming at V came to 5 bases and at J to 12 bases, leaving 18 bases not matched to a gene. The germline V gene has CDR1 LNHDA and CDR2 SQIVND (reference sequence). CDR3 amino acids: CASSPRTSASGEYQYF. The CDR3 bases are TGTGCCAGTAGTCCTCGAACCTCCGCTAGCGGGGAATATCAGTATTTT.

This clone has a handful of counts. The chain joins TRBV2 to TRBJ1-5, with no clear D. V was shortened by 3 bases and J by 0 bases, with 15 bases between the two germline ends. The germline gives CDR1 SNHLY, CDR2 FYNNEI. The CDR3 has 17 amino acids. This CDR3 reads CASSEAGLTNSNQPQHF. CDR3 coding DNA: TGTGCCAGCAGTGAGGCCGGTTTAACGAATAGCAATCAGCCCCAGCATTTT. The full variable domain, its missing parts supplied by reference TRBV2 and TRBJ1-5, is EPEVTQTPSHQVTQMGQEVILRCVPISNHLYFYWYRQILGQKVEFLVSFYNNEISEKSEIFDDQFSVERPDGSNFTLKIRSTKLEDSAMYFCASSEAGLTNSNQPQHFGDGTRLSIL.

The chain employs TRBV5-8 and TRBJ2-4, with D uncertain. Trimming removed 0 bases from V and 1 base from J, with 11 bases in between. The CDR3 length is 16 residues. The V gene's germline CDR1 is SGHTS and CDR2 YDEGEE. The CDR3 DNA reads TGTGCCAGCAGCTTGGGCGACATAGGGGCCAAAAACATTCAGTACTTC. Translated, it gives CASSLGDIGAKNIQYF.

The chain is built from TRBV11-1 and TRBJ2-3; 10 bases fit TRBD2. V was clipped by 5 bases and J by 5 bases; unmatched bases: 7. CDR3 length: 15 amino acids. CDR1 is SGHAT, CDR2 FQDESV, per germline (reference sequence). The CDR3 is CASSKAGGPGDTQYF. The CDR3 region has the DNA TGTGCCAGCAGCAAAGCGGGAGGGCCGGGAGATACGCAGTATTTT.

The count of this clone is one. This chain uses TRBV7-9 with TRBJ1-2; D perhaps matches TRBD1 (5 bases). CDR1 and CDR2 from the germline V gene are SEHNR and FQNEAQ (reference sequence). This CDR3 contains 11 residues. Trimming removed 2 bases at V and 7 bases at J, with 5 bases between. CDR3 protein: CASSLQGGYTF. CDR3 nucleotide sequence: TGTGCCAGCAGCTTACAGGGTGGCTACACCTTC.

The CDR3 loop is CASSPRETQATGNTIYF. In DNA form, the CDR3 reads TGCGCCAGCAGCCCCCGGGAGACCCAGGCAACTGGAAACACCATATATTTT. V and J are TRBV4-1 and TRBJ1-3; unclear D gene. Germline loops: CDR1 MGHRA, CDR2 YSYEKL. CDR3 length equals 17 residues. With 4 bases removed from V and 2 bases from J, the gap between germline ends came to 18 bases.

CDR3 bases: TGTGCCAGCTCCCAGGGGGTAAACAAGATGAACACTGAAGCTTTCTTT. Translated, it gives CASSQGVNKMNTEAFF. The rearrangement joins TRBV18 to TRBJ1-1; 7 nucleotides agree with TRBD1. V was clipped by 6 bases and J by 0 bases; unmatched bases: 10. Germline V gene lookup returns CDR1 KGHSH and CDR2 LQKENI. The CDR3 has 16 residues. The full variable domain, rest sourced from reference TRBV18 and TRBJ1-1, is NAGVMQNPRHLVRRRGQEARLRCSPMKGHSHVYWYRQLPEEGLKFMVYLQKENIIDESGMPKERFSAEFPKEGPSILRIQQVVRGDSAAYFCASSQGVNKMNTEAFFGQGTRLTVV.

The rearrangement joins TRBV15 to TRBJ1-1; 8 positions match TRBD1. The CDR3 consists of 15 residues. The J segment lost 1 base and the V segment lost 1 base, leaving 2 bases of the junction unmatched. Per the germline V gene, CDR1 is LNHNV and CDR2 is YYDKDF (reference sequence). Written as DNA, the CDR3 is TGTGCCACCAGCAGAGCCGGGACAGGGAACACTGAAGCTTTCTTT. It translates to CATSRAGTGNTEAFF.

V is TRBV2 and J is TRBJ2-7; no definite D call. Germline CDR1 SNHLY, CDR2 FYNNEI. CDR3 length: 12 amino acids. V shed 0 bases and J shed 5 bases, with 5 bases lying between them. The chain's CDR3 is CASSEARDEQYF. The CDR3 region has the DNA TGTGCCAGCAGTGAAGCTCGGGACGAGCAGTACTTC.

V usage is TRBV5-1 and J usage is TRBJ1-2, with 7 bases identical to TRBD1. The CDR3 totals 14 residues. With V trimmed by 5 bases and J by 2 bases, 6 bases remained unmatched. Per germline, CDR1 SGHRS and CDR2 YFSETQ. The CDR3 nucleotides are TGCGCCAGCAGTAGGGACAGCGTCAACTATGGCTACACCTTC. Translating it yields CASSRDSVNYGYTF.

The J gene is TRBJ2-7, the V gene TRBV6-5; TRBD1 is a possible D gene (5 bases). The V gene's germline CDR1 is MNHEY and CDR2 SVGAGI. The CDR3 is 14 amino acids. V lost 4 bases, J lost 6 bases, and 16 bases lay in between. The CDR3 here is CASSSSARAGEQYF. The CDR3 coding sequence is TGTGCCAGCAGTTCCTCCGCCAGGGCAGGCGAGCAGTACTTC.

This clone has more than one count but fewer than ten. This chain uses TRBV6-1 with TRBJ2-2, with D perhaps being TRBD1 or TRBD2 (5 bases each). The CDR3 sequence is 15 residues long. The germline V gene has CDR1 MNHNS and CDR2 SASEGT. V lost 4 bases, J lost 4 bases, and 13 bases lay in between. Written as DNA, the CDR3 is TGTGCCAGCAGTGGACCGGGACGGTCCACCGGGGAGCTGTTTTTT. It is translated as CASSGPGRSTGELFF.